The following is a TCR beta chain sequence with its context. Antigen specificity is unknown. The sample originates from a study of post-analysis software for immune sequencing data. General study results and limits: Analysis by F measure revealed that same-batch samples clustered strongly together. Multiple sclerosis patients had significantly lower normalized Chao1 diversity than controls. Compared with controls, patients had more of roughly five TRBV segments, including TRBV5-6, TRBV5-1 and TRBV20-1.

Every TCR beta cDNA library bore unique molecular identifiers. T cells numbering about 0.85 to 11 million yielded 450,000 to 500,000 cDNA molecules. Via MiXCR, TCRdb re-called the PCR reads, giving one row per CDR3 protein. The table shows about 430,000 distinct CDR3 sequences, with approximately 37% occurring only once. The V gene end was trimmed by 2 bases and the J gene end by 2 bases; junction bases not matched to a gene: 12. Per the germline V gene, CDR1 is DFQATT and CDR2 is SNEGSKA (reference sequence). The CDR3 has 16 residues. Sequenced material: blood. This chain connects TRBV20-1 to TRBJ2-7, with TRBD2 matching over 7 bases. The TCR was taken from a girl aged 2-9 years with multiple sclerosis. Written as DNA, the CDR3 is TGCAGTGCTAGATCTCTCGGCGGGAGAGGGGCCTACGAGCAGTACTTC. Translation: CSARSLGGRGAYEQYF.